This T cell receptor beta chain appears in the sequencing data of a study of blood T cell repertoires in COVID-19. Study-wide context: T cells, B-cell-depleted T cells, or PBMCs supplied cDNA or gDNA.

With 4 bases clipped from V and 6 bases from J, the junction kept 8 bases outside the gene matches. Germline-derived CDR1 and CDR2 are SEHNR and FQNEAQ (reference sequence). The CDR3 is 14 residues long. Authors' data handling: Reference gene primers were amplified, and this amplification served to estimate nucleated cell counts. Clones were read by immunoSEQ multiplex PCR, and TCRdb kept only the in-frame ones, dropping some. V, J and clone size are taken as reported in that table, and D and trimming were inferred from the DNA itself. The sample comprises approximately 70,000 clones, about 90% of which are singletons, and approximately 6.8% rests with the top ten.

The rearrangement uses TRBV7-9 and TRBJ2-7; TRBD2 matches at 8 bases. The receptor comes from a woman at least 80 years old with active COVID-19. Sequencing used peripheral blood. This CDR3 is CASSYAGTRGEQYF. The CDR3 nucleotides are TGTGCCAGCAGCTACGCCGGGACTAGAGGCGAGCAGTACTTC. Using reference TRBV7-9 and TRBJ2-7 for the parts outside the CDR3, the full variable domain is DTGVSQNPRHKITKRGQNVTFRCDPISEHNRLYWYRQTLGQGPEFLTYFQNEAQLEKSRLLSDRFSAERPKGSFSTLEIQRTEQGDSAMYLCASSYAGTRGEQYFGPGTRLTVT.